These 20 T cell receptor beta chains were all obtained from the same sample, sequenced in a study of shared clonotypes between healthy human individuals. The protocol was immunoSEQ multiplex PCR, while the TCRdb copy is restricted to in-frame clones and leaves out a portion. The table includes some 530,000 clones, approximately 84% detected once. The sample comprised PBMCs. These receptors came from a middle-aged woman in good health. Some clones in this sample may be carry-over from other donors' samples.

The chain links TRBV27 to TRBJ2-5, with D possibly being TRBD1 or TRBD2 (5 bases each). V was cut by 3 bases and J by 1 base, with 6 bases left in between. CDR1 MNHEY and CDR2 SMNVEV come from the germline V gene (reference sequence). The CDR3 length is 13 residues. CDR3 DNA sequence: TGTGCCAGCAGTTTGAGGGGCCAAGAGACCCAGTACTTC. Protein: CASSLRGQETQYF.

This chain connects TRBV18 to TRBJ2-5, with TRBD1 matching 7 bases. With 6 bases clipped from V and 3 bases from J, the junction kept 4 bases outside the gene matches. Germline lookup yields CDR1 KGHSH and CDR2 LQKENI. The CDR3 extends over 13 amino acids. The CDR3 region has the DNA TGTGCCAGCTCCCGCGGACAGGAAGAGACCCAGTACTTC. This sequence encodes CASSRGQEETQYF. The variable domain in full, with the rest retrieved from reference TRBV18 and TRBJ2-5, is NAGVMQNPRHLVRRRGQEARLRCSPMKGHSHVYWYRQLPEEGLKFMVYLQKENIIDESGMPKERFSAEFPKEGPSILRIQQVVRGDSAAYFCASSRGQEETQYFGPGTRLLVL.

This chain uses TRBV28 with TRBJ2-7, with no clear D. From germline, CDR1 is MDHEN and CDR2 SYDVKM. CDR3 length equals 13 residues. V was shortened by 9 bases and J by 3 bases, with 15 bases between the two germline ends. The CDR3 sequence is CASRPIHSYEQYF. The CDR3 DNA is TGTGCCAGTCGGCCGATTCATAGCTACGAGCAGTACTTC. Looking up the rest from reference TRBV28 and TRBJ2-7 gives the full variable domain: DVKVTQSSRYLVKRTGEKVFLECVQDMDHENMFWYRQDPGLGLRLIYFSYDVKMKEKGDIPEGYSVSREKKERFSLILESASTNQTSMYLCASRPIHSYEQYFGPGTRLTVT.

The rearrangement uses TRBV5-1 and TRBJ1-2; weak D call: TRBD1 (6 bases). Germline-derived CDR1 and CDR2 are SGHRS and YFSETQ. This CDR3 has 15 residues. Trimming pared 0 bases from V and 4 bases from J, leaving 13 bases between. The CDR3 nucleotides read TGCGCCAGCAGCTTGGCCCCAGGGGAGGCCTATGGCTACACCTTC. It specifies CASSLAPGEAYGYTF.

The chain uses TRBV20-1 and TRBJ1-1, with D unclear. The V gene's germline CDR1 is DFQATT and CDR2 SNEGSKA (reference sequence). The CDR3 runs to 10 residues. V lost 3 bases and J 10 bases, leaving 9 bases between the germline ends. The chain's CDR3 is CSASLGLAFF. The DNA for the CDR3 is TGCAGTGCTAGTCTGGGTTTAGCTTTCTTT.

The chain carries TRBV4-2 and TRBJ2-1; 7 bases line up with TRBD1. CDR3 size: 14 residues. V shed 2 bases, J shed 10 bases, and the junction held 8 bases outside the gene matches. Germline loops: CDR1 LGHNA, CDR2 YNFKEQ. The CDR3 DNA reads TGTGCCAGCAGCCAAAAAACAGGGGTTGACGAGCAGTTCTTC. Translation gives CASSQKTGVDEQFF.

This rearrangement joins TRBV28 to TRBJ1-5, with D perhaps TRBD1 (5 bases). The CDR3 is 15 amino acids. Germline values: CDR1 MDHEN, CDR2 SYDVKM. V lost 8 bases, J lost 4 bases, and 18 bases lay in between. CDR3 sequence: CASGRGRKGNQPQHF. CDR3 sequence (DNA): TGTGCCAGCGGGCGGGGCCGGAAGGGGAATCAGCCCCAGCATTTT.

V usage is TRBV30 and J usage is TRBJ1-5; the D gene is possibly TRBD1 (5 bases). The germline V gene encodes CDR1 GTSNPN and CDR2 SVGIG (reference sequence). Trimming removed 1 base from V and 4 bases from J, with 11 bases in between. This CDR3 has 14 residues. The CDR3 here is CAWSGLGLNQPQHF. The CDR3, as DNA: TGTGCCTGGAGTGGCCTGGGGCTTAATCAGCCCCAGCATTTT.

The chain joins TRBV10-3 to TRBJ1-1; D gene uncertain. Trimming removed 2 bases from V and 1 base from J, with 11 bases in between. The CDR3 length is 15 residues. Per the germline V gene, CDR1 is ENHRY and CDR2 is SYGVKD. In nucleotides, the CDR3 is TGTGCCATCAGTGAGACCAGGTGGCCGAACACTGAAGCTTTCTTT. This translates into CAISETRWPNTEAFF.

In regard to this clone: A far larger clone is one base from this, pointing to a likely read error. This chain connects TRBV28 to TRBJ2-7, with D perhaps matching TRBD1 (6 bases). CDR1 MDHEN and CDR2 SYDVKM come from the germline V gene. V was trimmed by 6 bases and J by 2 bases, leaving 8 bases between them. CDR3 size: 12 residues. CDR3 bases: TGTGCCAGCAGAGGGGACACCTACGAGCAGTACTTC. This gives the protein CASRGDTYEQYF.

This rearrangement joins TRBV30 to TRBJ2-7; perhaps TRBD2 as D (5 bases). The CDR3 extends over 13 amino acids. The germline CDR1 and CDR2 sequences are GTSNPN and SVGIG (reference sequence). Trimming cost V 1 base and J 3 bases, with 10 bases left between them. The CDR3 DNA sequence: TGTGCCTGGAGTGAGAAGAGGGACTACGAGCAGTACTTC. Translation gives CAWSEKRDYEQYF.

The chain links TRBV11-3 to TRBJ1-1; no definite D call. CDR1 SGHNT and CDR2 YENEEA come from the germline V gene. CDR3 length: 13 amino acids. Trimming removed 4 bases at V and 4 bases at J, with 10 bases between. CDR3 DNA sequence: TGTGCCAGCAGCTCTGGAAGAAGCACTGAAGCTTTCTTT. Residues: CASSSGRSTEAFF.

Note on this clone: It differs at one base from a far larger clone, so likely a read error. It is unclear where the CDR3 begins or ends on the DNA, so no DNA is shown, and the CDR3 is as TCRdb lists it. The gene calls are TRBV30 and TRBJ1-1. In germline, CDR1 is GTSNPN, CDR2 SVGIG (reference sequence). Including both end residues, the CDR3 is 12 amino acids long. The CDR3 loop is CAWAPGNTEASF.

This sequence joins TRBV2 and TRBJ1-1, with unresolved D. This CDR3 contains 13 residues. CDR1 and CDR2 from the germline V gene are SNHLY and FYNNEI. Deletions cut 4 bases from V and 1 base from J, with 7 bases between. The CDR3 nucleotides read TGTGCCAGCAGTGTGGGAAAGAACACTGAAGCTTTCTTT. Residues: CASSVGKNTEAFF.

V and J are TRBV28 and TRBJ2-7; possibly TRBD1 for D (6 bases). Per germline, CDR1 MDHEN and CDR2 SYDVKM. Between the trimmed V and J ends, which lost 6 bases and 5 bases, there was a span of 11 bases. The CDR3 runs to 12 residues. CDR3 in DNA: TGTGCCAGCAGAACAGGGTACGACGAGCAGTACTTC. Amino acids: CASRTGYDEQYF.

There are a few counts of this clone. The sample has other DNA sequences that encode this CDR3 too. This chain connects TRBV9 to TRBJ1-5; D is undetermined. Germline assignment: CDR1 SGDLS and CDR2 YYNGEE. This CDR3 comprises 15 residues. V was pared by 1 base and J by 0 bases, with 8 bases between. The CDR3 DNA sequence: TGTGCCAGCAGCGTAACCCCTTATAGCAATCAGCCCCAGCATTTT. It specifies CASSVTPYSNQPQHF.

Concerning this clone: A read error likely explains this, since a far larger clone differs by one base. This CDR3 is also generated by other DNA sequences in the sample. The chain couples TRBV7-3 to TRBJ2-2; D is perhaps TRBD2 (5 bases). Germline V lookup: CDR1 SGHTA, CDR2 FQGTGA. This CDR3 has 14 residues. In DNA form, the CDR3 reads TGTGCCAGCAGCTTATCCTCAAACACCGGGGAGCTGTTCTTT. The encoded protein is CASSLSSNTGELFF. Complete variable domain (other parts from reference TRBV7-3 and TRBJ2-2): GAGVSQTPSNKVTEKGKYVELRCDPISGHTALYWYRQSLGQGPEFLIYFQGTGAADDSGLPNDRFFAVRPEGSVSTLKIQRTERGDSAVYLCASSLSSNTGELFFGEGSRLTVL.

This clone showed up just once. The V and J genes are TRBV28 and TRBJ2-7; D not certain. Trimming shortened V by 2 bases and J by 4 bases, and 15 bases separated the two germline ends. The CDR3 runs to 15 residues. From germline, CDR1 is MDHEN and CDR2 SYDVKM. In DNA form, the CDR3 reads TGTGCCAGCAGTTTAGTTACCCTTGGAATGTACGAGCAGTACTTC. Its translation: CASSLVTLGMYEQYF.

The chain couples TRBV5-1 to TRBJ1-4; TRBD1 matches 7 bases. The CDR3 sequence is 14 residues long. Germline lookup yields CDR1 SGHRS and CDR2 YFSETQ. V shed 5 bases and J 7 bases; nucleotides not matched to a gene: 8. CDR3 amino acids: CASRMGQGVEKLFF. CDR3 bases: TGCGCCAGCAGAATGGGGCAGGGGGTTGAAAAACTGTTTTTT.

The chain has TRBV9 and TRBJ2-5; D ambiguous. The J call may be wrong; the DNA end is better matched by TRBJ2-7. The CDR3 is made up of 13 amino acids. From germline, CDR1 is SGDLS and CDR2 YYNGEE. The CDR3 protein is CASSANLRDEQYF. The CDR3, as DNA: TGTGCCAGCAGCGCAAACCTTAGGGACGAGCAGTACTTC.